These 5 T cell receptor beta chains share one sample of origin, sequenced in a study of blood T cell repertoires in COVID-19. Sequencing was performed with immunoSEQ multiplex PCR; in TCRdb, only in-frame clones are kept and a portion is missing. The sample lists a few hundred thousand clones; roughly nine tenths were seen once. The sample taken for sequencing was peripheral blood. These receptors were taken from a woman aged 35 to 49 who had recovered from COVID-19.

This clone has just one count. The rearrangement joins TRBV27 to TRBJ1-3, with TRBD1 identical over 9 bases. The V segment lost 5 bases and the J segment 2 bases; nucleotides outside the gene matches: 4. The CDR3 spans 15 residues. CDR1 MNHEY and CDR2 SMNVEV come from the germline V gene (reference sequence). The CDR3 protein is CASSPRTGAGNTIYF. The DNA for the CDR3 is TGTGCCAGCAGTCCAAGGACAGGGGCTGGAAACACCATATATTTT.

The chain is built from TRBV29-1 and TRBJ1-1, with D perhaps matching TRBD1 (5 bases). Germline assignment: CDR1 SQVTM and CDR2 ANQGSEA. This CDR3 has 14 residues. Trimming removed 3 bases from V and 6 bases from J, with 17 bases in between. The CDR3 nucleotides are TGCAGCGTTGATGCGTCAGGGAAATTTTCTGAAGCTTTCTTT. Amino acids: CSVDASGKFSEAFF.

The CDR3 is CASSVQGARRQETQYF. For the CDR3, the DNA is TGTGCCAGCAGTGTTCAGGGGGCGCGGCGCCAAGAGACCCAGTACTTC. The chain combines TRBV2 with TRBJ2-5; 8 nucleotides match TRBD1. J was trimmed by 1 base and V by 4 bases; bases with no gene match: 8. CDR1 and CDR2 from the germline V gene are SNHLY and FYNNEI. The CDR3 contains 16 residues.

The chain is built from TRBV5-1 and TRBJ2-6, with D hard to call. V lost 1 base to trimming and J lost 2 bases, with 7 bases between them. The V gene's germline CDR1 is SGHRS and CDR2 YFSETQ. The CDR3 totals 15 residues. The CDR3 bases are TGCGCCAGCAGCTTGACGTCAGCTGGGGCCAACGTCCTGACTTTC. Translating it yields CASSLTSAGANVLTF.

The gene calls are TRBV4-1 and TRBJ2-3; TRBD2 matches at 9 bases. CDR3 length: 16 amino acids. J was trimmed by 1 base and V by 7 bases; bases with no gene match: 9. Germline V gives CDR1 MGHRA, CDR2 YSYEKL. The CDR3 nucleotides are TGCGCCAGCACCCCAAGGCGGGGGGGCCGCACAGATACGCAGTATTTT. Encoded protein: CASTPRRGGRTDTQYF.